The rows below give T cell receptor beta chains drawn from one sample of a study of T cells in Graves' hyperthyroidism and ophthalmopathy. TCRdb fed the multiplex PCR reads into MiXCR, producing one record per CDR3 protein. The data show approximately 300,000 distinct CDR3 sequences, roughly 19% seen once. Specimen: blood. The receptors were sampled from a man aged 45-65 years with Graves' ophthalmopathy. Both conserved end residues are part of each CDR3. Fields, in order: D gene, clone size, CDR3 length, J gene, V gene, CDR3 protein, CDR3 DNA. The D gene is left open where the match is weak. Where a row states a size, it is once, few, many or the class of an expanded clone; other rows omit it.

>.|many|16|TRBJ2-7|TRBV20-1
CSASPIGVMGSHEQYF
TGCAGTGCTAGCCCGATAGGGGTGATGGGGTCCCACGAGCAGTACTTC
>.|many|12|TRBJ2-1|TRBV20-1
CSASLGYNEQFF
TGCAGTGCTAGTTTAGGATACAATGAGCAGTTCTTC
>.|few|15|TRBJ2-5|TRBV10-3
CAIWSGGHTQETQYF
TGTGCCATCTGGAGTGGGGGGCACACCCAAGAGACCCAGTACTTC
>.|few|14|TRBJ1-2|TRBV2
CASSERETNYGYTF
TGTGCCAGCAGTGAAAGAGAGACTAACTATGGCTACACCTTC
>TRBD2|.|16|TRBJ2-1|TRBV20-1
CSASDPGGSPYNEQFF
TGCAGTGCTAGTGATCCGGGCGGGAGCCCCTACAATGAGCAGTTCTTC
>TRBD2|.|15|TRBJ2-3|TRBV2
CASSPGAGVPDTQYF
TGTGCCAGCAGCCCAGGAGCGGGAGTCCCAGATACGCAGTATTTT
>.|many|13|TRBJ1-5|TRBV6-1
CASSEALISAQHF
TGTGCCAGCAGTGAGGCGCTGATCTCGGCCCAGCATTTT
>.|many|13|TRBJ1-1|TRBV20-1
CSARGTLDTEAFF
TGCAGTGCTAGAGGCACTCTGGACACTGAAGCTTTCTTT
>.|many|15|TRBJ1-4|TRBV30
CAWSVPGEENEKLFF
TGTGCCTGGAGTGTTCCAGGGGAGGAAAATGAAAAACTGTTTTTT
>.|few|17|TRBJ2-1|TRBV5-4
CASSLDRARSSYNEQFF
TGTGCCAGCAGCTTGGACAGGGCCAGGAGCTCCTACAATGAGCAGTTCTTC
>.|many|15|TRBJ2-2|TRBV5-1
CASSLMARGGGELFF
TGCGCCAGCAGCTTGATGGCCCGGGGAGGCGGGGAGCTGTTTTTT
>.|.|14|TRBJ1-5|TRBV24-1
CATSDLSGNQPQHF
TGTGCCACCAGTGATTTGTCGGGCAATCAGCCCCAGCATTTT
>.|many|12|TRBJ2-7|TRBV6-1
CASLRQGHEQYF
TGTGCCAGCCTACGGCAGGGTCACGAGCAGTACTTC
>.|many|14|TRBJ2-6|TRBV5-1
CASRKASGANVLTF
TGCGCCAGCCGGAAGGCCTCTGGGGCCAACGTCCTGACTTTC
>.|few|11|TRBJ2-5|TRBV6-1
CASSEERDQYF
TGTGCCAGCTCCGAAGAAAGGGACCAGTACTTC